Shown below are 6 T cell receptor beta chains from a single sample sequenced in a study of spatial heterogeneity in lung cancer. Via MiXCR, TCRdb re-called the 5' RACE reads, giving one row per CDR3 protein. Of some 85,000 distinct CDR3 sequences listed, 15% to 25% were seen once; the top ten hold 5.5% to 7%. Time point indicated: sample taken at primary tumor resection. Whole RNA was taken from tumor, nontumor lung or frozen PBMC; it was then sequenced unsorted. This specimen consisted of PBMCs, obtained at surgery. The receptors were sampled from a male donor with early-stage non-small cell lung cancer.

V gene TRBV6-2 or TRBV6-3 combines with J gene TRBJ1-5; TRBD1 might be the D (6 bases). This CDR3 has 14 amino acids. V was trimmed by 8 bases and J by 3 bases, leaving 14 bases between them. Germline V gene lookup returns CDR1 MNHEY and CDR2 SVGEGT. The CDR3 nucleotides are TGTGCCAGCGGGGGGGGCCTCCTCAATCAGCCCCAGCATTTT. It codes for CASGGGLLNQPQHF.

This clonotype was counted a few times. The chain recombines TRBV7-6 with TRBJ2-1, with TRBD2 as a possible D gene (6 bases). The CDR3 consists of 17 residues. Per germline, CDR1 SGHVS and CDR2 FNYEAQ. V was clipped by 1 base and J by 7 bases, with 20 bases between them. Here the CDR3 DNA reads TGTGCCAGCAGCTTAGGATTCGGGGGAAACGTAGGAAATGAGCAGTTCTTC. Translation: CASSLGFGGNVGNEQFF.

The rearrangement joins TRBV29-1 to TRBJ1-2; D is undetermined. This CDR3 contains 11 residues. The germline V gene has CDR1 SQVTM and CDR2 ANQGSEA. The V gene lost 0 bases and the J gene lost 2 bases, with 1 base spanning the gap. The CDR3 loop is CSVEENYGYTF. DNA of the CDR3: TGCAGCGTTGAAGAGAACTATGGCTACACCTTC.

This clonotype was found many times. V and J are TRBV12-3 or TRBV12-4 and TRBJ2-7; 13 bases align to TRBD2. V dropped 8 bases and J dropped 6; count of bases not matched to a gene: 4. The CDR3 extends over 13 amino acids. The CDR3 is CASGLAGAFEQYF. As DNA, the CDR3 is TGTGCCAGCGGACTAGCGGGAGCCTTCGAGCAGTACTTC.

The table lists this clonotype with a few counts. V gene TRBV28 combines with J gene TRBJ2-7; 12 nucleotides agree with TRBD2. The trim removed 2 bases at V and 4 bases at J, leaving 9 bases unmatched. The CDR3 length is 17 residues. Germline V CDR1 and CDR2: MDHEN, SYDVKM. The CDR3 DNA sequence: TGTGCCAGCAGTTTAGACCTAGCGGGAGGGCCCCGATACGAGCAGTACTTC. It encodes CASSLDLAGGPRYEQYF.

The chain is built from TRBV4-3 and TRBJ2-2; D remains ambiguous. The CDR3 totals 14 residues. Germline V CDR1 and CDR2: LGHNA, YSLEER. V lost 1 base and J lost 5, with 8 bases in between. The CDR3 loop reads CASSQVLQTGELFF. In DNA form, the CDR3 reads TGCGCCAGCAGCCAAGTATTGCAGACCGGGGAGCTGTTTTTT.